A selection of T cell receptor beta chains follows, all from one sample in a study of T cell responses to AZD1222 COVID-19 vaccine. Data came from immunoSEQ multiplex PCR; TCRdb stores just in-frame clones and leaves some out. The table lists 85,000 to 110,000 clones, around nine tenths of them singletons. The sequenced sample was peripheral blood, obtained on day 0 of AZD1222 vaccination. These receptors came from an adult in good health. Both conserved end residues are part of each CDR3. A D gene is named only where the DNA matches it firmly. Clone size, where shown, is once, few, many, or a class for clones that have expanded.

v_call: TRBV19; j_call: TRBJ1-5; clone_size: few; d_call: TRBD1; cdr3_aa: CASSIMGQNNQPQHF; cdr3_nt: TGTGCCAGTAGTATTATGGGACAGAACAATCAGCCCCAGCATTTT
v_call: TRBV20-1; j_call: TRBJ1-1; clone_size: -; d_call: -; cdr3_aa: CSADEDAEAFF; cdr3_nt: TGCAGTGCTGACGAGGACGCTGAAGCTTTCTTT
v_call: TRBV7-2; j_call: TRBJ1-3; clone_size: -; d_call: TRBD1; cdr3_aa: CASSPGTGALGGNTIYF; cdr3_nt: TGTGCCAGCAGCCCGGGGACAGGCGCTCTGGGGGGGAACACCATATATTTT
v_call: TRBV12-3/TRBV12-4; j_call: TRBJ1-2; clone_size: -; d_call: TRBD1; cdr3_aa: CASSTGTGYGYTF; cdr3_nt: TGTGCCAGCAGTACCGGGACAGGCTATGGCTACACCTTC
v_call: TRBV9; j_call: TRBJ1-6; clone_size: -; d_call: TRBD1; cdr3_aa: CASSETGGNSPLHF; cdr3_nt: TGTGCCAGCAGCGAAACAGGGGGGAATTCACCCCTCCACTTT
v_call: TRBV29-1; j_call: TRBJ2-7; clone_size: once; d_call: TRBD2; cdr3_aa: CSVGPTSDSSYEQYF; cdr3_nt: TGCAGCGTAGGACCGACTAGCGACAGCTCCTACGAGCAGTACTTC
v_call: TRBV5-1; j_call: TRBJ1-1; clone_size: -; d_call: -; cdr3_aa: CASSTPANTEAFF; cdr3_nt: TGCGCCAGCAGCACCCCAGCTAACACTGAAGCTTTCTTT
v_call: TRBV11-2; j_call: TRBJ2-5; clone_size: -; d_call: TRBD2; cdr3_aa: CASSRGNSGGAETQYF; cdr3_nt: TGTGCCAGCAGCCGAGGAAATAGCGGGGGGGCTGAGACCCAGTACTTC
v_call: TRBV5-1; j_call: TRBJ1-2; clone_size: few; d_call: -; cdr3_aa: CASNPGHEYGYTF; cdr3_nt: TGCGCCAGCAACCCGGGACACGAATATGGCTACACCTTC
v_call: TRBV29-1; j_call: TRBJ2-5; clone_size: -; d_call: TRBD2; cdr3_aa: CSVGSGRGVGLEETQYF; cdr3_nt: TGCAGCGTTGGGTCCGGACGCGGGGTAGGACTAGAAGAGACCCAGTACTTC
v_call: TRBV4-1; j_call: TRBJ1-4; clone_size: once; d_call: -; cdr3_aa: CASSQDLGRDEKLFF; cdr3_nt: TGCGCCAGCAGCCAAGATTTGGGAAGGGATGAAAAACTGTTTTTT
v_call: TRBV10-3; j_call: TRBJ2-5; clone_size: -; d_call: -; cdr3_aa: CAISVAPGEGGETQYF; cdr3_nt: TGTGCCATCAGTGTGGCCCCTGGCGAGGGAGGAGAGACCCAGTACTTC
v_call: TRBV7-3; j_call: TRBJ2-3; clone_size: -; d_call: TRBD2; cdr3_aa: CASSALASGTDTQYF; cdr3_nt: TGTGCCAGCAGCGCACTAGCGTCCGGCACAGATACGCAGTATTTT
v_call: TRBV7-6; j_call: TRBJ2-5; clone_size: once; d_call: -; cdr3_aa: CASSLYQSEETQYF; cdr3_nt: TGTGCCAGCAGCTTATACCAAAGTGAAGAGACCCAGTACTTC
v_call: TRBV27; j_call: TRBJ1-1; clone_size: -; d_call: -; cdr3_aa: CARVPQWDTEAFF; cdr3_nt: TGTGCCAGAGTCCCCCAGTGGGACACTGAAGCTTTCTTT
v_call: TRBV18; j_call: TRBJ1-5; clone_size: -; d_call: -; cdr3_aa: CASSRKPEQGNQPQHF; cdr3_nt: TGTGCCAGCTCACGGAAACCAGAACAGGGCAATCAGCCCCAGCATTTT
v_call: TRBV19; j_call: TRBJ1-2; clone_size: -; d_call: -; cdr3_aa: CASSIGGTGAGYTF; cdr3_nt: TGTGCCAGTAGTATTGGAGGGACCGGAGCTGGCTACACCTTC
v_call: TRBV6-5; j_call: TRBJ1-2; clone_size: -; d_call: -; cdr3_aa: CASSYRTANYGYTF; cdr3_nt: TGTGCCAGCAGTTACCGGACGGCTAACTATGGCTACACCTTC